What follows are 15 T cell receptor beta chains derived from one specimen sequenced in a study of cytomegalovirus exposure and HLA in healthy donors. Use of 60 Vbeta and 13 Jbeta primers characterized the PCR. Libraries were prepared by immunoSEQ multiplex PCR; TCRdb keeps only in-frame clonotypes and omits some of them. The sample consists of approximately 93,000 clones, just under 80% of them appearing once. Material: PBMCs. These receptor sequences come from a woman in her thirties or forties in good health and CMV-seronegative.

The CDR3 nucleotides are TGCGCCAGCAGCGAACAGAGCGGGGGCAGGCAGTATTTT. Translating gives CASSEQSGGRQYF. The chain is built from TRBV5-1 and TRBJ2-3; TRBD2 agrees at 8 bases. Looked up from germline, CDR1 is SGHRS and CDR2 is YFSETQ. The J segment lost 11 bases and the V segment lost 4 bases, leaving 9 bases of the junction unmatched. This CDR3 is built from 13 residues.

The chain links TRBV2 to TRBJ2-1; tentative D call: TRBD2 (6 bases). Trimming removed 7 bases from V and 6 bases from J, with 19 bases in between. The CDR3 loop spans 15 amino acids. Per germline, CDR1 SNHLY and CDR2 FYNNEI. The CDR3 bases are TGTGCCAGCAACTTCGGGGGATCGGGCGGCAATGAGCAGTTCTTC. As protein: CASNFGGSGGNEQFF.

This sequence joins TRBV10-3 and TRBJ1-2; tentatively, D is TRBD1 (5 bases). V shed 8 bases and J shed 0 bases, with 10 bases lying between them. Germline V CDR1 and CDR2: ENHRY, SYGVKD. The CDR3 is 13 residues long. CDR3 DNA: TGTGCCATCCCGGACAACGCTAACTATGGCTACACCTTC. It is translated as CAIPDNANYGYTF.

This chain uses TRBV9 with TRBJ1-1, with D perhaps TRBD1 (6 bases). Germline V lookup: CDR1 SGDLS, CDR2 YYNGEE. The V and J ends lost 3 bases and 1 base respectively, with 10 bases between them. This CDR3 has 14 residues. In DNA, the CDR3 is TGTGCCAGCAGCGCGGAACAGGGGAACACTGAAGCTTTCTTT. This codes for CASSAEQGNTEAFF.

This clone has only a few counts. The CDR3 spells CASSKRTSGTDTQYF. The DNA of the CDR3 is TGTGCCAGTAGTAAGCGGACTAGCGGGACAGATACGCAGTATTTT. The gene calls are TRBV19 and TRBJ2-3; 11 bases line up with TRBD2. The CDR3 runs 15 residues. Germline CDR1 reads LNHDA; CDR2 reads SQIVND (reference sequence). The V segment lost 4 bases and the J segment 3 bases; nucleotides outside the gene matches: 3.

The chain recombines TRBV2 with TRBJ2-7, with 8 bases that match TRBD2. The CDR3 loop spans 15 amino acids. Germline CDR1 and CDR2: SNHLY and FYNNEI. The V and J ends lost 7 bases and 5 bases, in that order; junction bases with no gene match: 13. In nucleotides, the CDR3 is TGTGCCAGCACCCTTTCGGGGGGGGTTAGGGACGAGCAGTACTTC. Protein sequence: CASTLSGGVRDEQYF.

This chain uses TRBV5-1 with TRBJ2-7; TRBD2 is a possible D gene (5 bases). CDR1 and CDR2 (germline): SGHRS, YFSETQ. CDR3 length: 12 residues. V was clipped by 0 bases and J by 7 bases, with 8 bases between them. The DNA of the CDR3 is TGCGCCAGCAGCTTGGAACGGGGAGAGCAGTACTTC. It yields the protein CASSLERGEQYF.

The chain joins TRBV25-1 to TRBJ1-1; 12 bases align to TRBD1. Germline values: CDR1 MGHDK, CDR2 SYGVNS. This CDR3 region has 16 residues. V lost 3 bases and J lost 10; bases outside the gene matches: 12. The CDR3 protein is CASSDDGRDRGLGAFF. The CDR3 DNA reads as TGTGCCAGCAGTGACGACGGACGGGACAGGGGGCTAGGAGCTTTCTTT.

This clone was seen just once. The chain joins TRBV7-2 to TRBJ1-3; possibly TRBD1 for D (6 bases). Germline V gives CDR1 SGHTA, CDR2 FQGNSA. Trimming left V 7 bases short and J 0 bases short, with 19 bases between. CDR3 length equals 17 residues. CDR3 in DNA: TGTGCCAGCACCCTTGGGGGGGCCTTCTCCTCTGGAAACACCATATATTTT. Translating gives CASTLGGAFSSGNTIYF.

This clone has only one observation. The gene calls are TRBV5-6 and TRBJ2-2; the D gene is possibly TRBD2 (5 bases). Trimming took 0 bases from V and 5 from J, leaving 11 bases between them. Germline V gene data show CDR1 as SGHDT and CDR2 as YYEEEE. The CDR3 loop spans 15 amino acids. The CDR3 sequence: CASSLAGFRTGELFF. CDR3 DNA sequence: TGTGCCAGCAGCTTGGCGGGGTTTCGTACCGGGGAGCTGTTTTTT.

J is TRBJ2-5 and V is TRBV6-1; D is perhaps TRBD2 (5 bases). The germline gives CDR1 MNHNS, CDR2 SASEGT. The V end lost 6 bases, the J end lost 1 base, and 12 bases lay between the germline ends. The CDR3 consists of 14 residues. The CDR3 sequence is CASSSGGGQETQYF. In nucleotides, the CDR3 is TGTGCCAGCAGCTCCGGAGGAGGCCAAGAGACCCAGTACTTC.

The chain recombines TRBV7-6 with TRBJ1-5; TRBD1 matches at 8 bases. CDR3 length: 15 residues. CDR1 SGHVS and CDR2 FNYEAQ come from the germline V gene. J was trimmed by 5 bases and V by 4 bases; bases with no gene match: 7. The CDR3 nucleotides are TGTGCCAGCAGCTCGGGGACAGGCAAGGATCAGCCCCAGCATTTT. Its translation is CASSSGTGKDQPQHF.

The chain recombines TRBV19 with TRBJ1-5; 7 bases align to TRBD1. V shed 4 bases, J shed 1 base, and the junction held 4 bases outside the gene matches. Germline loops: CDR1 LNHDA, CDR2 SQIVND (reference sequence). The CDR3 is 15 amino acids. In DNA form, the CDR3 reads TGTGCCAGTAGTACCGTGGACAGGAGCAATCAGCCCCAGCATTTT. This translates into CASSTVDRSNQPQHF.

The DNA for the CDR3 is TGTGCCAGCAGCTTAGCGCCTAGCGGGGGCCCTTACAATGAGCAGTTCTTC. It codes for CASSLAPSGGPYNEQFF. V gene TRBV7-2 combines with J gene TRBJ2-1, with 10 bases fitting TRBD2. The CDR3 loop spans 17 amino acids. Germline CDR1 and CDR2: SGHTA and FQGNSA. J lost 4 bases, V lost 0 bases, and 6 bases had no gene match.

The rearrangement uses TRBV10-1 and TRBJ2-5, with TRBD2 as a possible D gene (6 bases). Germline CDR1 reads WNHNN; CDR2 reads SYGVQD (reference sequence). The CDR3 has 17 residues. Trimming took 3 bases from V and 4 from J, leaving 21 bases between them. CDR3 coding DNA: TGCGCCAGCAGTGACTGCGGGGCGAGGACGTGCGGAGAGACCCAGTACTTC. The encoded protein is CASSDCGARTCGETQYF.